The next 8 T cell receptor beta chains were all read from a single sample in a study of shared clonotypes between healthy human individuals. CD8 cells regarded as naive lacked CD45RO, were positively chosen for CCR7, and omitted terminally differentiated effector memory CD45RA+ cells. Sequencing was performed with immunoSEQ multiplex PCR; in TCRdb, only in-frame clones are kept and a portion is missing. The sample yields 2 million or so clones, about 95% seen once. The sample was naive CD8+ T cells sorted from blood. These receptors originate from a man aged 18 to 30 in good health.

The chain uses TRBV7-9 and TRBJ2-1, with 9 nucleotides matching TRBD2. CDR1 is SEHNR and CDR2 is FQNEAQ in the germline V gene (reference sequence). The CDR3 contains 18 residues. Trimming at V came to 5 bases and at J to 1 base, leaving 12 bases not matched to a gene. The CDR3 bases are TGTGCCAGCAGCACCCTCACAGCGGGGGGTTCTTCCTACAATGAGCAGTTCTTC. It yields the protein CASSTLTAGGSSYNEQFF.

V is TRBV13 and J is TRBJ2-7, with TRBD2 identical over 7 bases. Germline V gene sequence: CDR1 PRHDT, CDR2 FYEKMQ (reference sequence). CDR3 size: 16 residues. The ends lost 0 bases at V and 3 bases at J; junction bases unmatched: 8. The CDR3 nucleotides read TGTGCCAGCAGCTTAGGGGGAGGGCTGAGGGGCTACGAGCAGTACTTC. This sequence encodes CASSLGGGLRGYEQYF.

The rearrangement uses TRBV4-3 and TRBJ2-7; D gene ambiguous. This CDR3 has 14 residues. Trimming took off 0 bases at V and 7 bases at J, with 13 bases between the two ends. Germline CDR1 is LGHNA and CDR2 is YSLEER. CDR3 bases: TGCGCCAGCAGCCAAGATAGTGGTCTAGGGGAGCAGTACTTC. Translated, it gives CASSQDSGLGEQYF.

The V and J genes are TRBV6-6 and TRBJ1-1; no firm D call. The length of the CDR3 is 11 residues. Germline V gene data show CDR1 as MNHNY and CDR2 as SVGAGI (reference sequence). Trimming took 3 bases from V and 6 from J, leaving 5 bases between them. The CDR3 nucleotides are TGTGCCAGCAGTTATCAGTCTGAAGCTTTCTTT. It yields the protein CASSYQSEAFF.

V is TRBV27 and J is TRBJ2-7, with 10 nucleotides matching TRBD1. Germline values: CDR1 MNHEY, CDR2 SMNVEV (reference sequence). This CDR3 comprises 15 residues. V dropped 6 bases and J dropped 6; count of bases not matched to a gene: 11. As DNA, the CDR3 is TGTGCCAGCAGAAGTCCTTCCGGGACAGGGGTCGAGCAGTACTTC. It codes for CASRSPSGTGVEQYF.

The chain uses TRBV7-2 and TRBJ1-5; possibly TRBD1 for D (5 bases). Germline V gene lookup returns CDR1 SGHTA and CDR2 FQGNSA. CDR3 length equals 15 residues. V lost 5 bases, J lost 5 bases, and 16 bases lay in between. CDR3 coding DNA: TGTGCCAGCAGCCCAGGCGGGACGGGCCATCAGCCCCAGCATTTT. Protein sequence: CASSPGGTGHQPQHF.

In this sample, this clone turned up once. The rearrangement links TRBV11-2 to TRBJ2-7, with TRBD2 matching 7 bases. Germline trimming cut 5 bases from V and 2 bases from J; bases unmatched to any gene: 12. CDR1 and CDR2 (germline): SGHAT, FQNNGV. CDR3 length: 16 amino acids. As DNA, the CDR3 is TGTGCCAGCAGCCTTCTTCTCGGGGGGTCAACCTACGAGCAGTACTTC. This codes for CASSLLLGGSTYEQYF. Full variable domain (rest looked up from reference TRBV11-2 and TRBJ2-7): EAGVAQSPRYKIIEKRQSVAFWCNPISGHATLYWYQQILGQGPKLLIQFQNNGVVDDSQLPKDRFSAERLKGVDSTLKIQPAKLEDSAVYLCASSLLLGGSTYEQYFGPGTRLTVT.

Worth noting for this clone: At the DNA level, this CDR3 is encoded by other sequences in the same sample as well. The rearrangement joins TRBV6-5 to TRBJ1-4, with no clear D. Trimming removed 2 bases at V and 5 bases at J, with 6 bases between. CDR1 and CDR2 from the germline V gene are MNHEY and SVGAGI. The CDR3 has 13 residues. CDR3 nucleotide sequence: TGTGCCAGCAGTTACCTCAGGAATGAAAAACTGTTTTTT. Its protein product is CASSYLRNEKLFF.